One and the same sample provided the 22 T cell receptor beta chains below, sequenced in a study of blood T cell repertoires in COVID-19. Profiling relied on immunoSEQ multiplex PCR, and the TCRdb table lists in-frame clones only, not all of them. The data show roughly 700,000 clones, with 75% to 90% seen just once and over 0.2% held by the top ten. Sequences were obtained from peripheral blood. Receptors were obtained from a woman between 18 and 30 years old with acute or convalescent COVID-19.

CDR3 DNA: TGTGCCAGTAGGCGTGAGGGTAGGCCATATGGCTACACCTTC. Its protein is CASRREGRPYGYTF. The chain combines TRBV19 with TRBJ1-2; D is unresolved. This CDR3 spans 14 amino acids. Trimming took 6 bases from V and 5 from J, leaving 16 bases between them. CDR1 is LNHDA and CDR2 is SQIVND in the germline V gene (reference sequence). The entire variable domain, with the rest obtained from reference TRBV19 and TRBJ1-2, is as follows: DGGITQSPKYLFRKEGQNVTLSCEQNLNHDAMYWYRQDPGQGLRLIYYSQIVNDFQKGDIAEGYSVSREKKESFPLTVTSAQKNPTAFYLCASRREGRPYGYTFGSGTRLTVV.

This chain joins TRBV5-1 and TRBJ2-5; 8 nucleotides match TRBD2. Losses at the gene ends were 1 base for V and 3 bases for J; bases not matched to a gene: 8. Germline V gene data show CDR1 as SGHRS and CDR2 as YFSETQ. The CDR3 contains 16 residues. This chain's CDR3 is CASSLTGGVLKETQYF. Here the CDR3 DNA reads TGCGCCAGCAGCTTGACCGGGGGGGTACTTAAAGAGACCCAGTACTTC.

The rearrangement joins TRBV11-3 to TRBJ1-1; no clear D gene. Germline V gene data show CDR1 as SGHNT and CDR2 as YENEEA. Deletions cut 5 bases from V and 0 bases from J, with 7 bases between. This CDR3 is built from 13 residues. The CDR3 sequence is CASSPNLNTEAFF. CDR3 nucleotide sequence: TGTGCCAGCAGCCCCAATCTGAACACTGAAGCTTTCTTT.

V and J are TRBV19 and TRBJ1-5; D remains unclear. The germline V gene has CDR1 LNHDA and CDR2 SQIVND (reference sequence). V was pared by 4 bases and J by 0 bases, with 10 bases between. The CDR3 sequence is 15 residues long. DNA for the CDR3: TGTGCCAGTAGTACACAGATTACTAGCAATCAGCCCCAGCATTTT. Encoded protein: CASSTQITSNQPQHF. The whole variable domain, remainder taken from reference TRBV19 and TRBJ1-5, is DGGITQSPKYLFRKEGQNVTLSCEQNLNHDAMYWYRQDPGQGLRLIYYSQIVNDFQKGDIAEGYSVSREKKESFPLTVTSAQKNPTAFYLCASSTQITSNQPQHFGDGTRLSIL.

The CDR3 region has the DNA TGCAGCGCCTCTTGGACAGGGAATGAAAAACTGTTTTTT. It encodes CSASWTGNEKLFF. The chain links TRBV29-1 to TRBJ1-4; 8 bases are a match to TRBD1. The CDR3 is 13 residues long. Germline assignment: CDR1 SQVTM and CDR2 ANQGSEA. V shed 7 bases, J shed 5 bases, and the junction held 6 bases outside the gene matches.

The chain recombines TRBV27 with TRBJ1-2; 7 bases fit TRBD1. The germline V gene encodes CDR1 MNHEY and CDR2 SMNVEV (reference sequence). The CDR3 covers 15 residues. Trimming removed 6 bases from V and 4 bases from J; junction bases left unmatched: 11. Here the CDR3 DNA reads TGTGCCAGCAGCCTGGCAGGGGGGAGTACCTATGGCTACACCTTC. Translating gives CASSLAGGSTYGYTF.

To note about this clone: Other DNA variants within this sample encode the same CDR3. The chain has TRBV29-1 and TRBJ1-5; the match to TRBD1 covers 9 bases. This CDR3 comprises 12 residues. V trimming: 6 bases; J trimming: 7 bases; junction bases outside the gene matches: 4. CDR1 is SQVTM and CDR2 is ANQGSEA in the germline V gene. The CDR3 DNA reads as TGCAGCGTGAGGACAGGGGACCAGCCCCAGCATTTT. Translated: CSVRTGDQPQHF.

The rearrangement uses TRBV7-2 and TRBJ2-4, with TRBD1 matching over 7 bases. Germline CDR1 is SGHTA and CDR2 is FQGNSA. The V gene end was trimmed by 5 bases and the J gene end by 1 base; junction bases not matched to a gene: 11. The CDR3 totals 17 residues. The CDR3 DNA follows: TGTGCCAGCAGCCTTCGACAGGGACACTCCGCCAAAAACATTCAGTACTTC. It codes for CASSLRQGHSAKNIQYF.

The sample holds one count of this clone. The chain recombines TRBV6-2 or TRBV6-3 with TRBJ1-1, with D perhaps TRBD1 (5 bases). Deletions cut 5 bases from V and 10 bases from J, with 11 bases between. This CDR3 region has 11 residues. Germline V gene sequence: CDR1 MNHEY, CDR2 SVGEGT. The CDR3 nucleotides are TGTGCCAGCAGTGACGCGGGGGGAGCTTTCTTT. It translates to CASSDAGGAFF.

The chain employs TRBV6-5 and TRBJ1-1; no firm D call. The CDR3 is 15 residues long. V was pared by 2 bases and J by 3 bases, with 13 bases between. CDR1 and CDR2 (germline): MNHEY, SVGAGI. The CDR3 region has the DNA TGTGCCAGCAGTTACCGACTTGCGAGGGACACTGAAGCTTTCTTT. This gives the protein CASSYRLARDTEAFF.

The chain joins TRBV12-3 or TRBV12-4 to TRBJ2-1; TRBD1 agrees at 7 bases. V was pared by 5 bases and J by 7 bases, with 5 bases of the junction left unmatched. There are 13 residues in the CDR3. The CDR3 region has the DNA TGTGCCAGCAGTCTCGACAGGGTAAATGAGCAGTTCTTC. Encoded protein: CASSLDRVNEQFF.

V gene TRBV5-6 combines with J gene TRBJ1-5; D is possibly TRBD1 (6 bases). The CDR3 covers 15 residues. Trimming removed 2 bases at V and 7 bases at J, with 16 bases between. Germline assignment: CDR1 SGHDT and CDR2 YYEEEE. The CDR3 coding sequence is TGTGCCAGCAGCTTCGGGACACACCCGGGGCAGCCCCAGCATTTT. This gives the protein CASSFGTHPGQPQHF.

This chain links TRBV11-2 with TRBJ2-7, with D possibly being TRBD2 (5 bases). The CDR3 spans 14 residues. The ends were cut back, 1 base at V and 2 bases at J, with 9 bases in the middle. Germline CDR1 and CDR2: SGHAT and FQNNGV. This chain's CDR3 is CASSLAGSTYEQYF. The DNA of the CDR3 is TGTGCCAGCAGCTTAGCGGGGAGTACCTACGAGCAGTACTTC.

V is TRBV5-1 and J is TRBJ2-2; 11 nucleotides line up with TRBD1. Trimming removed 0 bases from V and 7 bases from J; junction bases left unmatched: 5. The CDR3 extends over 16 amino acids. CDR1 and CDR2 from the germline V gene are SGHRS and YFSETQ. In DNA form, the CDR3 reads TGCGCCAGCAGCTTGGGGACAGGGGGCAAGATCGGGGAGCTGTTTTTT. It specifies CASSLGTGGKIGELFF.

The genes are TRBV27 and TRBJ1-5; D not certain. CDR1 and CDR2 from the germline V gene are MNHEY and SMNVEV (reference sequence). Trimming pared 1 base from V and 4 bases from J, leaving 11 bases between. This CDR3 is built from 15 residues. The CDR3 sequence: CASSLYSGGNQPQHF. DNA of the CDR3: TGTGCCAGCAGTTTATATTCGGGAGGGAATCAGCCCCAGCATTTT.

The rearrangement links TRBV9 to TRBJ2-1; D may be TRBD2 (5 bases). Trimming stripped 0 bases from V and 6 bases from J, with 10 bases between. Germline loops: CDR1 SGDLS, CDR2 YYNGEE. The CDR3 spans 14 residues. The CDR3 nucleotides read TGTGCCAGCAGCGTAGCGGGGAGCTCCAATGAGCAGTTCTTC. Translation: CASSVAGSSNEQFF.

Here the CDR3 DNA reads TGCGCCAGCAGCCCCCAACCTGCGACAGGGGTGACCACCGGGGAGCTGTTTTTT. Translated, it gives CASSPQPATGVTTGELFF. This chain joins TRBV5-1 and TRBJ2-2, with 8 nucleotides matching TRBD1. In germline, CDR1 is SGHRS, CDR2 YFSETQ. This CDR3 is built from 18 residues. Unmatched junction bases numbered 15, after V lost 4 bases and J lost 4 bases.

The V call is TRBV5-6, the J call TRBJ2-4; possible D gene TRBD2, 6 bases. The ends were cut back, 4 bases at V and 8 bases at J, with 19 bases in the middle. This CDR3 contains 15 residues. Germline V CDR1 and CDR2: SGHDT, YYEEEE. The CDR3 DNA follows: TGTGCCAGCAGCCCCCCTCTGGGGGGTTGGGACATTCAGTACTTC. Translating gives CASSPPLGGWDIQYF.

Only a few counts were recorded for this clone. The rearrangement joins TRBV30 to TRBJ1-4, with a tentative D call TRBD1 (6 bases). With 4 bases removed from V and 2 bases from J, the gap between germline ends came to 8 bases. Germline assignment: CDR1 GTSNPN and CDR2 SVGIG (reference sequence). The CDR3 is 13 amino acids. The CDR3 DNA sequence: TGTGCCTGGACACAGGGCACTAATGAAAAACTGTTTTTT. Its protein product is CAWTQGTNEKLFF.

The CDR3 here is CASSLSFLAGAQETQYF. Written as DNA, the CDR3 is TGTGCCAGCAGTTTATCTTTCCTAGCGGGGGCCCAAGAGACCCAGTACTTC. V usage is TRBV28 and J usage is TRBJ2-5, with TRBD2 identical over 10 bases. The CDR3 runs to 17 residues. After removal of 1 base from V and 1 base from J, the junction contained 6 bases not matched to a gene. Germline V lookup: CDR1 MDHEN, CDR2 SYDVKM.

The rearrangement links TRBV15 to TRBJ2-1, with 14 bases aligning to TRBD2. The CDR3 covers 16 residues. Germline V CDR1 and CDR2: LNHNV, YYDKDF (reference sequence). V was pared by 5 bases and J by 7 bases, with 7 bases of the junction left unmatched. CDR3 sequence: CATSFGLAGGENEQFF. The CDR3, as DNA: TGTGCCACCAGCTTTGGACTAGCGGGGGGTGAGAATGAGCAGTTCTTC.

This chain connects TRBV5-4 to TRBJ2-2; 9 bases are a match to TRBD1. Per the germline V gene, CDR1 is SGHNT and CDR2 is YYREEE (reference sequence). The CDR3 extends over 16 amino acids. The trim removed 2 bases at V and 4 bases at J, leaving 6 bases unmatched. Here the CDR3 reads CASSLTGGAGTGELFF. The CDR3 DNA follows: TGTGCCAGCAGCTTAACAGGGGGCGCGGGCACCGGGGAGCTGTTTTTT.